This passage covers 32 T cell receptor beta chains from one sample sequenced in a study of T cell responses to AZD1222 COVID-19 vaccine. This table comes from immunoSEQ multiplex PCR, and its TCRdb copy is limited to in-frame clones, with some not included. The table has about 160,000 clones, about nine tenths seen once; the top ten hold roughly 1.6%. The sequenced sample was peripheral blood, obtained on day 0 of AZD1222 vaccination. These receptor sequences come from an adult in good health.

This CDR3 reads CASTHGQQGQPQHF. The CDR3 nucleotides read TGTGCCAGCACCCACGGACAGCAGGGTCAGCCCCAGCATTTT. The chain uses TRBV6-5 and TRBJ1-5; a possible D gene is TRBD1 (6 bases). Germline V gives CDR1 MNHEY, CDR2 SVGAGI. CDR3 length: 14 residues. V lost 7 bases, J lost 6 bases, and 16 bases lay in between.

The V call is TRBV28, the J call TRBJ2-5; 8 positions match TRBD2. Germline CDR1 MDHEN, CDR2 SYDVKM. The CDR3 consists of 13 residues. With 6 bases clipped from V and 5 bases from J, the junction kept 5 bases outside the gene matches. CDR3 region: CASSLGGAETQYF. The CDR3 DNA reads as TGTGCCAGCAGCCTCGGGGGGGCGGAGACCCAGTACTTC.

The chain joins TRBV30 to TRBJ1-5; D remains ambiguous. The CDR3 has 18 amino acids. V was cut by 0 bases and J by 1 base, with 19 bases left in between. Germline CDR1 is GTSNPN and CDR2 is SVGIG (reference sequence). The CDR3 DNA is TGTGCCTGGAGTGTATCCGTTTACGGTTCTAGAAGCAATCAGCCCCAGCATTTT. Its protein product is CAWSVSVYGSRSNQPQHF.

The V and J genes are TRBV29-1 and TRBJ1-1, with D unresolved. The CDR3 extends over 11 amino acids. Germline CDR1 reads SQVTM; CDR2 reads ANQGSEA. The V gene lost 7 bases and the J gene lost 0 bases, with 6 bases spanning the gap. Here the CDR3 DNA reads TGCAGCGCCTCAGTGAACACTGAAGCTTTCTTT. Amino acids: CSASVNTEAFF.

DNA for the CDR3: TGTGCCAGCAGTACGCTTTCACCGCTTGAAGCTTTCTTT. This encodes CASSTLSPLEAFF. This rearrangement joins TRBV27 to TRBJ1-1; D gene ambiguous. Germline CDR1 reads MNHEY; CDR2 reads SMNVEV (reference sequence). Trimming stripped 5 bases from V and 7 bases from J, with 14 bases between. The CDR3 is 13 amino acids.

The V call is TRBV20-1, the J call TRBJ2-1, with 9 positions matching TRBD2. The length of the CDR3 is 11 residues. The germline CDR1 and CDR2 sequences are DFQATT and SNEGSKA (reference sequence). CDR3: CVGGGANEQFF. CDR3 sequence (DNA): TGCGTAGGCGGGGGGGCCAATGAGCAGTTCTTC.

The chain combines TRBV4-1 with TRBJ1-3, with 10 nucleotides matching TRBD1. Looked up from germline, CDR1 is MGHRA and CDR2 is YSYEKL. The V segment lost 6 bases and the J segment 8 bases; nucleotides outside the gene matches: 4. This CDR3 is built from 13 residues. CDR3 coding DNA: TGCGCCAGCAGTCAGGGACAGGGGTACACCATATATTTT. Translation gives CASSQGQGYTIYF.

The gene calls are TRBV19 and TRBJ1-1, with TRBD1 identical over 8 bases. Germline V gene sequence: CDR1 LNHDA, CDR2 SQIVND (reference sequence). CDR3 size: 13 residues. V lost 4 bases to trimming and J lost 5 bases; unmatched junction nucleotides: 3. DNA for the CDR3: TGTGCCAGTAGTAGGACAGGGAGGACTGAAGCTTTCTTT. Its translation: CASSRTGRTEAFF. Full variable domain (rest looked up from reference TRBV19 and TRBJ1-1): DGGITQSPKYLFRKEGQNVTLSCEQNLNHDAMYWYRQDPGQGLRLIYYSQIVNDFQKGDIAEGYSVSREKKESFPLTVTSAQKNPTAFYLCASSRTGRTEAFFGQGTRLTVV.

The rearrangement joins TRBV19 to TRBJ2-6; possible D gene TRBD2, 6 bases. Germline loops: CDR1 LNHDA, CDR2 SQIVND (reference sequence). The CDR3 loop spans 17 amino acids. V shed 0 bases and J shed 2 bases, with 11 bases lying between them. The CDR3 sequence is CASSIEGREAGANVLTF. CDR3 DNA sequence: TGTGCCAGTAGTATAGAGGGCAGGGAGGCTGGGGCCAACGTCCTGACTTTC.

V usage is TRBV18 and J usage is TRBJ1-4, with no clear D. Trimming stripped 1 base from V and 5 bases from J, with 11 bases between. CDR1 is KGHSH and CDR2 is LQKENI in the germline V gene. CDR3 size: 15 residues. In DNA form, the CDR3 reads TGTGCCAGCTCACCACAATGGGAGGTCAATGAAAAACTGTTTTTT. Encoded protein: CASSPQWEVNEKLFF.

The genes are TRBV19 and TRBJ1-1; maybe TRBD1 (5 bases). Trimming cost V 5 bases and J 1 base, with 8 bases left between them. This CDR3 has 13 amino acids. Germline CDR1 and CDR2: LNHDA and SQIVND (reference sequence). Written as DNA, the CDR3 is TGTGCCAGTAGTGTCAGGGAGAACACTGAAGCTTTCTTT. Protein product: CASSVRENTEAFF.

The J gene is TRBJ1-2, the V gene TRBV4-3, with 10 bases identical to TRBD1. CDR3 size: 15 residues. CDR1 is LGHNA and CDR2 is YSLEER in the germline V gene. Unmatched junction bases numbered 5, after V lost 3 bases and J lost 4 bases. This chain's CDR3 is CASSQRTGGTYGYTF. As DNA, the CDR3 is TGCGCCAGCAGCCAGAGGACAGGGGGTACCTATGGCTACACCTTC.

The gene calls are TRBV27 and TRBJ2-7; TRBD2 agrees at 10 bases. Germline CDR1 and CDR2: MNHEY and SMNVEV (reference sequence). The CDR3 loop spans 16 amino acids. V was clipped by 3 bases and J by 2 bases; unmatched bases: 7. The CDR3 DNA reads TGTGCCAGCAGTTTCGCAGCGGGGGGGGCCGCCTACGAGCAGTACTTC. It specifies CASSFAAGGAAYEQYF.

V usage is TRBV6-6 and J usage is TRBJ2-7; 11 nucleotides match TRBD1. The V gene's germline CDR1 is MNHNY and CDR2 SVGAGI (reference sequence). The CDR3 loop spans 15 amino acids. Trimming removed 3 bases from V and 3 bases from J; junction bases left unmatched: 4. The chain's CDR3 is CASSYPDRGLYEQYF. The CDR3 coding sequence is TGTGCCAGCAGTTATCCGGACAGGGGGCTCTACGAGCAGTACTTC.

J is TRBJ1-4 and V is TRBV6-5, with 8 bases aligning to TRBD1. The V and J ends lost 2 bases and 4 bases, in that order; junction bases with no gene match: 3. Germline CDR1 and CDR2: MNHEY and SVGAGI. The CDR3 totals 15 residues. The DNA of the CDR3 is TGTGCCAGCAGTTACCGGGACAGGATTAATGAAAAACTGTTTTTT. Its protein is CASSYRDRINEKLFF.

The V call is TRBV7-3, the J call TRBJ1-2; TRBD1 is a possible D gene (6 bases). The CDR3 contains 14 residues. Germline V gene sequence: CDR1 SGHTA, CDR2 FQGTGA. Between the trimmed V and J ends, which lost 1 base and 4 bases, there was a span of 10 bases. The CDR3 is CASSLIRGAYGYTF. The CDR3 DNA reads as TGTGCCAGCAGCTTAATCAGGGGCGCCTATGGCTACACCTTC.

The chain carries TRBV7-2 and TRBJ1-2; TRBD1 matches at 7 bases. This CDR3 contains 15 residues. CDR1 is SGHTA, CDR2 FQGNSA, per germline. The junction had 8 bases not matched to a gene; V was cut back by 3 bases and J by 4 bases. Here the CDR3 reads CASSFEQGLVYGYTF. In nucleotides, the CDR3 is TGTGCCAGCAGCTTTGAACAGGGGTTGGTCTATGGCTACACCTTC.

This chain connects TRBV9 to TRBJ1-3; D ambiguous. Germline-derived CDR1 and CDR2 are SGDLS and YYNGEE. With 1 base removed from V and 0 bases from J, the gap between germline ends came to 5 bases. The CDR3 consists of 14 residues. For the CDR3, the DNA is TGTGCCAGCAGCGTAATTGACTCTGGAAACACCATATATTTT. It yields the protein CASSVIDSGNTIYF.

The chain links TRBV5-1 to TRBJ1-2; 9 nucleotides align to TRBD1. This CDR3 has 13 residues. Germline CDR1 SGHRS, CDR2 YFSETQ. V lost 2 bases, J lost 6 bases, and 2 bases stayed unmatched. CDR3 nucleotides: TGCGCCAGCAGCTTAACAGGGGGCAATGGCTACACCTTC. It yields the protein CASSLTGGNGYTF.

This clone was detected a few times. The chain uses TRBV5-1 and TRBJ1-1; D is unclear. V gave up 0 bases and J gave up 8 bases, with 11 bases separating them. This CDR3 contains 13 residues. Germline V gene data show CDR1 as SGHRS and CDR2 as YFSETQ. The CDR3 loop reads CASSLEARGEAFF. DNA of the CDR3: TGCGCCAGCAGCTTGGAAGCTCGCGGAGAAGCTTTCTTT.

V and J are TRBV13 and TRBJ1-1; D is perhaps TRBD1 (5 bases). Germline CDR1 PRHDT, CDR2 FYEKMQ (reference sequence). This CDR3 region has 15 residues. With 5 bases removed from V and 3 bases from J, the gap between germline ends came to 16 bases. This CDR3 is CASSRMRGEDTEAFF. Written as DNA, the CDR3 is TGTGCCAGCAGCAGGATGAGAGGGGAGGACACTGAAGCTTTCTTT. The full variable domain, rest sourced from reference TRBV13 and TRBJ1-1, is AAGVIQSPRHLIKEKRETATLKCYPIPRHDTVYWYQQGPGQDPQFLISFYEKMQSDKGSIPDRFSAQQFSDYHSELNMSSLELGDSALYFCASSRMRGEDTEAFFGQGTRLTVV.

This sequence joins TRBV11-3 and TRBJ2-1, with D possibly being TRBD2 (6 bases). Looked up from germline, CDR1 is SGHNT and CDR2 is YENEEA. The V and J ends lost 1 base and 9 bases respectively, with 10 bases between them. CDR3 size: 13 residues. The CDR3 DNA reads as TGTGCCAGCAGCTTAGGGGGGGACCGTGAGCAGTTCTTC. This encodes CASSLGGDREQFF. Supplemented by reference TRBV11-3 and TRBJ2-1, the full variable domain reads EAGVVQSPRYKIIEKKQPVAFWCNPISGHNTLYWYLQNLGQGPELLIRYENEEAVDDSQLPKDRFSAERLKGVDSTLKIQPAELGDSAVYLCASSLGGDREQFFGPGTRLTVL.

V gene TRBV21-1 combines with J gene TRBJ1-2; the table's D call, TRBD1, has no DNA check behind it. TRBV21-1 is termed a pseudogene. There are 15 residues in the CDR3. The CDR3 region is CARNRDRGTDYGYTF. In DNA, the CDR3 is TGTGCCAGAAACCGGGACAGGGGTACTGACTATGGCTACACCTTC.

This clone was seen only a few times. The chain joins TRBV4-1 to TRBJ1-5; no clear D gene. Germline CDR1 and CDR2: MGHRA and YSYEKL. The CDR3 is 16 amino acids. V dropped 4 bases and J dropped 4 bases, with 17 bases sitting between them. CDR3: CASSLGSIGSNQPQHF. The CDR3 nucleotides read TGCGCCAGCAGCCTCGGATCGATCGGAAGTAATCAGCCCCAGCATTTT.

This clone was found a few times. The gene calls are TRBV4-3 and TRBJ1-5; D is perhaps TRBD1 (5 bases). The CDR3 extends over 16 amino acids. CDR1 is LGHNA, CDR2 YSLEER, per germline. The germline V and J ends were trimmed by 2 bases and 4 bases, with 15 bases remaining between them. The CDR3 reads CASSQTTGQGNQPQHF. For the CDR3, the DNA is TGCGCCAGCAGCCAAACTACGGGGCAGGGAAATCAGCCCCAGCATTTT.

This chain's CDR3 is CASSQVGVRTEAFF. The CDR3 DNA is TGTGCCAGCAGCCAAGTAGGCGTTCGGACTGAAGCTTTCTTT. V and J are TRBV14 and TRBJ1-1, with D uncertain. Germline lookup yields CDR1 SGHDN and CDR2 FVKESK. Trimming removed 1 base at V and 5 bases at J, with 11 bases between. CDR3 size: 14 residues.

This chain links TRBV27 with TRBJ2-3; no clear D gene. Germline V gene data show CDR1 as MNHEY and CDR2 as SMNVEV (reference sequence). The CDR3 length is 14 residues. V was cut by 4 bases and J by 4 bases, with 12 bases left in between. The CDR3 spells CASSSNENPDTQYF. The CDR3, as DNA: TGTGCCAGCAGTTCTAACGAGAACCCAGATACGCAGTATTTT.

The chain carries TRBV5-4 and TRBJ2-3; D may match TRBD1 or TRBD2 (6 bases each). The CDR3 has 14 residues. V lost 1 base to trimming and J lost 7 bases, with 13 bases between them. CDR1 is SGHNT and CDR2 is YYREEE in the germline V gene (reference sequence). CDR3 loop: CASSLKGGPYTQYF. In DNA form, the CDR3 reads TGTGCCAGCAGCTTGAAGGGGGGCCCGTATACGCAGTATTTT.

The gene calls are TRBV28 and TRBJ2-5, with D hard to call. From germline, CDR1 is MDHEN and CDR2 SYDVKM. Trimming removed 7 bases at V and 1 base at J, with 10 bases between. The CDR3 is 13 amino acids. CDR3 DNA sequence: TGTGCCAGCACCGTCGACGGCCAAGAGACCCAGTACTTC. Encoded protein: CASTVDGQETQYF.

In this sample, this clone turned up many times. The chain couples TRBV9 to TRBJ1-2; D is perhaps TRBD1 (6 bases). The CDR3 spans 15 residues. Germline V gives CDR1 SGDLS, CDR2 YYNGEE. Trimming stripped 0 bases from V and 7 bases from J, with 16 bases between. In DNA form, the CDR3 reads TGTGCCAGCAGCGTAGCGTCCGGGGGCATGGGTGGCTACACCTTC. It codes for CASSVASGGMGGYTF.

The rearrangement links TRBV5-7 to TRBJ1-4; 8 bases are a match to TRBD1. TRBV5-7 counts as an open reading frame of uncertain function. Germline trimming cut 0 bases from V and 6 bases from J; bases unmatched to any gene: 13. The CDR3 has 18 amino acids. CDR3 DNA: TGTGCCAGCAGCTTGGAAGCCCCAGGGGGCGACGGCTATGAAAAACTGTTTTTT. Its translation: CASSLEAPGGDGYEKLFF.

The CDR3 nucleotides read TGTGCCAGCAGCCGACAGGGAGCTAACTATGGCTACACCTTC. This translates into CASSRQGANYGYTF. The V gene is TRBV27, the J gene TRBJ1-2; TRBD1 aligns across 7 bases. This CDR3 is built from 14 residues. CDR1 MNHEY and CDR2 SMNVEV come from the germline V gene (reference sequence). V dropped 6 bases and J dropped 0; count of bases not matched to a gene: 4.